The present entry profiles one T cell receptor beta chain with its context. Its antigen is undetermined. This sample was taken from a study of OX40 agonist ivuxolimab in advanced cancers. Profiled with immunoSEQ multiplex PCR; TCRdb holds only in-frame clones, not every one. The table lists about 110,000 clones, about nine tenths of them singletons, with about 0.5% in the top ten. J lost 5 bases, V lost 4 bases, and 4 bases had no gene match. The CDR3 runs 12 residues. Germline V gene data show CDR1 as SQVTM and CDR2 as ANQGSEA. Broader study findings: The study observed clonal expansion of CD4+ and CD8+ blood T cells by week 6 at 0.1 to 3.0 mg/kg.

Sequences were derived from CD4+ or CD8+ T cells sorted from blood, sampled in a trial of the OX40 agonist ivuxolimab. The J gene is TRBJ2-7, the V gene TRBV29-1; 8 positions match TRBD1. This sequence was found in an adult with an advanced solid tumor such as melanoma, head and neck, liver or kidney cancer. The CDR3 sequence is CSVGQGTHEQYF. CDR3 nucleotide sequence: TGCAGCGTTGGACAGGGGACGCACGAGCAGTACTTC.